The table lists the clone carrying this TCR beta chain with a few counts. The data were obtained in a study of molecular identifiers for immune sequencing clone quantification. Germline V gene data show CDR1 as KGHSH and CDR2 as LQKENI. V dropped 3 bases and J dropped 6 bases, with 12 bases sitting between them. The CDR3 contains 14 residues. TCRdb re-called the PCR reads with MiXCR, one entry per CDR3 protein. This sample carries about 630,000 distinct CDR3 sequences, about 25% of them seen once, and the ten largest clones take 0.78%. The material sequenced was naive CD8+ T cells from blood, with Jurkat cell RNA spiked in. Subset noted: FACS-sorted CD8+CD4-CCR7+CD45RA+ naive T cells. The TCR originated in a human donor in good health. Some libraries in this study had Jurkat cell RNA spiked in. The chain joins TRBV18 to TRBJ2-1; D possibly uses TRBD1 or TRBD2 (5 bases each). The chain's CDR3 is CASSPRDRSNEQFF. In nucleotides, the CDR3 is TGTGCCAGCTCACCCCGGGACCGAAGCAATGAGCAGTTCTTC.